This TCR beta chain was documented in a study of cytotoxic CD8 clonotypes in ibrutinib-treated CLL. The method was immunoSEQ multiplex PCR; TCRdb's version includes in-frame clones alone and lacks a portion of them. The data hold about 330,000 clones, with roughly two thirds observed a single time. The source of around 2 micrograms of genomic DNA for TCR beta libraries was cryopreserved PBMCs. This receptor was obtained from a human donor with chronic lymphocytic leukemia. Sequenced material: PBMCs, taken after 36 months of ibrutinib treatment.

The CDR3 protein is CSVPLRAEAFF. CDR3 nucleotides: TGCAGTGTTCCCCTTAGGGCTGAAGCTTTCTTT. This sequence joins TRBV20-1 and TRBJ1-1; D not certain. The V gene lost 7 bases and the J gene lost 6 bases, with 12 bases spanning the gap. The CDR3 spans 11 residues. Germline V lookup: CDR1 DFQATT, CDR2 SNEGSKA (reference sequence).